The 23 T cell receptor beta chains below were found in one sample sequenced in a study of regulatory T cells in long-lasting Graves disease. Sequencing libraries for TCR beta were prepared with iRepertoire HTBI primers and Arm-PCR of CDR3 regions. TCRdb re-analysed the multiplex PCR reads in MiXCR, keeping a single row per CDR3 protein. The table lists a few hundred thousand distinct CDR3 sequences, 16% of them singletons, with about 25% in the top ten. Time point meaning: newly diagnosed GD, antithyroid drugs for less than 3 months. Generation of the TCR library employed RNA extracted from PBMCs. The data were also submitted as part of a second study, on T cells in Graves' hyperthyroidism and ophthalmopathy.

This specimen consisted of peripheral blood mononuclear cells (PBMCs), obtained at new diagnosis, from a patient treated with antithyroid drugs. These receptors originate from a woman aged 18-30 years with Graves disease.

This clonotype was seen a few times. The chain carries TRBV7-9 and TRBJ1-5; 8 bases align to TRBD1. The CDR3 has 13 amino acids. In germline, CDR1 is SEHNR, CDR2 FQNEAQ (reference sequence). After removal of 7 bases from V and 7 bases from J, the junction contained 6 bases not matched to a gene. Here the CDR3 reads CASTPGGRQPQHF. For the CDR3, the DNA is TGTGCCAGCACCCCAGGGGGCAGGCAGCCCCAGCATTTT.

This clonotype was observed many times. The chain has TRBV3-1 and TRBJ1-1; D ambiguous. Germline lookup yields CDR1 LGHDT and CDR2 YNNKEL (reference sequence). This CDR3 comprises 12 residues. The ends were cut back, 6 bases at V and 4 bases at J, with 9 bases in the middle. Here the CDR3 reads CASRSPGTEAFF. The CDR3 coding sequence is TGTGCCAGCAGGTCCCCGGGCACTGAAGCTTTCTTT.

This clonotype was recorded many times. The chain joins TRBV27 to TRBJ2-7; 8 bases match TRBD1. The germline CDR1 and CDR2 sequences are MNHEY and SMNVEV (reference sequence). V shed 5 bases and J 3 bases; nucleotides not matched to a gene: 6. This CDR3 spans 14 amino acids. As DNA, the CDR3 is TGTGCCAGCAGTGCAGTGACAGGGGTCTACGAGCAGTACTTC. Amino acids: CASSAVTGVYEQYF.

This clonotype showed up many times. The J gene is TRBJ1-1, the V gene TRBV27, with 8 bases lining up with TRBD1. The CDR3 contains 14 residues. Per germline, CDR1 MNHEY and CDR2 SMNVEV (reference sequence). Trimming took 6 bases from V and 5 from J; bases not matched to a gene: 8. CDR3 sequence: CASSPGQVRTEAFF. The CDR3 DNA follows: TGTGCCAGCAGCCCGGGACAGGTGAGAACTGAAGCTTTCTTT.

In its sample, this clonotype was seen many times. The chain joins TRBV6-5 to TRBJ2-2, with D perhaps matching TRBD1 (6 bases). Germline assignment: CDR1 MNHEY and CDR2 SVGAGI. CDR3 length equals 17 residues. The ends were cut back, 1 base at V and 4 bases at J, with 16 bases in the middle. The CDR3 protein is CASSYFAQGTGTGELFF. The CDR3 nucleotides are TGTGCCAGCAGTTACTTTGCACAGGGTACGGGCACCGGGGAGCTGTTTTTT.

The chain joins TRBV5-1 to TRBJ1-5, with a possible D match to TRBD1 (5 bases). This CDR3 region has 14 residues. The V end lost 4 bases, the J end lost 5 bases, and 13 bases lay between the germline ends. CDR1 and CDR2 (germline): SGHRS, YFSETQ. This chain's CDR3 is CASSPGTDDQPQHF. CDR3 nucleotides: TGCGCCAGCAGCCCCGGGACGGATGATCAGCCCCAGCATTTT.

This clonotype was detected many times. V usage is TRBV7-9 and J usage is TRBJ2-7; D is possibly TRBD2 (5 bases). Germline lookup yields CDR1 SEHNR and CDR2 FQNEAQ (reference sequence). CDR3 length equals 14 residues. Trimming cost V 5 bases and J 0 bases, with 11 bases left between them. For the CDR3, the DNA is TGTGCCAGCAGCCCACTAGACATCTCCTACGAGCAGTACTTC. This gives the protein CASSPLDISYEQYF.

This clonotype has more than one count but fewer than ten. J is TRBJ1-2 and V is TRBV12-3 or TRBV12-4; possibly TRBD1 for D (6 bases). Trimming took off 3 bases at V and 4 bases at J, with 15 bases between the two ends. The CDR3 runs to 15 residues. The CDR3 nucleotides read TGTGCCAGCAGTTTGGAACAGGGTAACCCCTATGGCTACACCTTC. Translated, it gives CASSLEQGNPYGYTF.

The rearrangement links TRBV2 to TRBJ2-1; 15 nucleotides align to TRBD2. Germline V gene lookup returns CDR1 SNHLY and CDR2 FYNNEI. The V and J ends lost 7 bases and 5 bases, in that order; junction bases with no gene match: 6. The CDR3 contains 16 residues. The CDR3: CASTTGTSGRNNEQFF. Here the CDR3 DNA reads TGTGCCAGCACCACCGGGACTAGCGGGAGGAACAATGAGCAGTTCTTC.

For this clonotype: A read error may explain this, as a much larger clone is one base away. The V and J genes are TRBV6-2 or TRBV6-3 and TRBJ2-7; D not certain. Trimming left V 6 bases short and J 0 bases short, with 12 bases between. The CDR3 sequence is 14 residues long. Germline loops: CDR1 MNHEY, CDR2 SVGEGT. CDR3 sequence: CASRATRSSYEQYF. CDR3 sequence (DNA): TGTGCCAGCAGGGCGACAAGGAGCTCCTACGAGCAGTACTTC.

This chain links TRBV19 with TRBJ2-2; 13 positions match TRBD2. In germline, CDR1 is LNHDA, CDR2 SQIVND (reference sequence). J lost 4 bases, V lost 4 bases, and 3 bases had no gene match. CDR3 size: 16 residues. The CDR3 region is CASSRGLAGTTGELFF. In DNA form, the CDR3 reads TGTGCCAGTAGTAGGGGACTAGCGGGAACCACCGGGGAGCTGTTTTTT.

This clonotype turned up a few times. The J gene is TRBJ1-6, the V gene TRBV28, with no clear D. This CDR3 has 12 amino acids. Between the trimmed V and J ends, which lost 6 bases and 9 bases, there was a span of 9 bases. Germline CDR1 reads MDHEN; CDR2 reads SYDVKM. The CDR3 loop reads CASRLITSPLHF. In DNA form, the CDR3 reads TGTGCCAGCAGGCTTATTACTTCACCCCTCCACTTT.

In its sample, this clonotype was seen many times. The rearrangement uses TRBV3-1 and TRBJ1-1; no reliable D call. V dropped 3 bases and J dropped 4 bases, with 9 bases sitting between them. Germline-derived CDR1 and CDR2 are LGHDT and YNNKEL (reference sequence). CDR3 length equals 13 residues. This chain's CDR3 is CASSHRNPTEAFF. The CDR3 coding sequence is TGTGCCAGCAGCCACCGAAACCCCACTGAAGCTTTCTTT.

This clonotype has a count of ten or more. The rearrangement links TRBV12-3 or TRBV12-4 to TRBJ2-5; D perhaps matches TRBD1 (5 bases). V was shortened by 3 bases and J by 6 bases, with 20 bases between the two germline ends. This CDR3 contains 16 residues. The CDR3 DNA reads as TGTGCCAGCAGTTTGACCCTGGGGCAATTGATAAAGACCCAGTACTTC. Translated: CASSLTLGQLIKTQYF.

Only a few counts were recorded for this clonotype. This chain links TRBV5-8 with TRBJ2-7; 11 bases match TRBD2. There are 14 residues in the CDR3. Germline loops: CDR1 SGHTS, CDR2 YDEGEE. V dropped 5 bases and J dropped 2; count of bases not matched to a gene: 3. The CDR3 reads CASRGTSGPYEQYF. Here the CDR3 DNA reads TGTGCCAGCAGGGGGACTAGCGGACCCTACGAGCAGTACTTC. The variable domain in full, with the rest retrieved from reference TRBV5-8 and TRBJ2-7, is EAGVTQSPTHLIKTRGQQATLRCSPISGHTSVYWYQQALGLGLQFLLWYDEGEERNRGNFPPRFSGRQFPNYSSELNVNALELEDSALYLCASRGTSGPYEQYFGPGTRLTVT.

There are many counts of this clonotype. The chain couples TRBV28 to TRBJ2-1, with a tentative D call TRBD2 (6 bases). The CDR3 consists of 13 residues. Germline lookup yields CDR1 MDHEN and CDR2 SYDVKM. The germline V and J ends were trimmed by 8 bases and 3 bases, with 11 bases remaining between them. CDR3 loop: CASAGTLYNEQFF. The DNA of the CDR3 is TGTGCCAGCGCCGGGACTCTCTACAATGAGCAGTTCTTC.

The table lists this clonotype with a few counts. V is TRBV12-3 or TRBV12-4 and J is TRBJ2-3; 8 bases are shared with TRBD2. V gave up 3 bases and J gave up 6 bases; unmatched junction bases: 5. The CDR3 is 14 amino acids. The DNA of the CDR3 is TGTGCCAGCAGTTTCCGGGAGGGGGATGATACGCAGTATTTT. Amino acids: CASSFREGDDTQYF.

This clonotype appeared once. This sequence joins TRBV7-2 and TRBJ1-2; 10 nucleotides align to TRBD1. The CDR3 has 15 residues. From germline, CDR1 is SGHTA and CDR2 FQGNSA. V lost 5 bases, J lost 4 bases, and 7 bases stayed unmatched. The CDR3 sequence is CASSRQGAVPYGYTF. Written as DNA, the CDR3 is TGTGCCAGCAGCAGACAGGGGGCAGTCCCCTATGGCTACACCTTC.

The chain couples TRBV29-1 to TRBJ2-1; D possibly corresponds to TRBD2 (5 bases). The CDR3 sequence is 13 residues long. V lost 3 bases, J lost 6 bases, and 12 bases lay in between. In germline, CDR1 is SQVTM, CDR2 ANQGSEA. The CDR3 is CSVETGIVNEQFF. The CDR3 DNA reads TGCAGCGTTGAGACGGGGATAGTCAATGAGCAGTTCTTC.

There are a few counts of this clonotype. V gene TRBV7-3 combines with J gene TRBJ2-3; D perhaps matches TRBD2 (6 bases). With 5 bases removed from V and 0 bases from J, the gap between germline ends came to 12 bases. The CDR3 contains 15 residues. Germline CDR1 SGHTA, CDR2 FQGTGA. CDR3 protein: CASSRGTSSTDTQYF. The CDR3 DNA reads TGTGCCAGCAGCCGGGGGACTTCTAGCACAGATACGCAGTATTTT.

This clonotype showed up many times. The rearrangement links TRBV20-1 to TRBJ2-1; TRBD2 matches at 8 bases. The CDR3 is made up of 18 amino acids. The V gene's germline CDR1 is DFQATT and CDR2 SNEGSKA (reference sequence). Trimming cost V 3 bases and J 6 bases; bases outside gene matches: 19. The CDR3 here is CSASKGFSGTIGSNEQFF. CDR3 sequence (DNA): TGCAGTGCTAGTAAGGGTTTTAGCGGGACAATCGGGAGCAATGAGCAGTTCTTC.

The V gene is TRBV6-5, the J gene TRBJ2-3; a possible D gene is TRBD2 (6 bases). Germline-derived CDR1 and CDR2 are MNHEY and SVGAGI. Trimming stripped 0 bases from V and 2 bases from J, with 9 bases between. The CDR3 totals 15 residues. The CDR3 DNA follows: TGTGCCAGCAGTTACTCGAGGACTACCACAGATACGCAGTATTTT. Translation: CASSYSRTTTDTQYF.

This clonotype was seen many times. The rearrangement uses TRBV18 and TRBJ1-4; D uncertain. CDR1 is KGHSH, CDR2 LQKENI, per germline. Trimming cost V 5 bases and J 0 bases, with 7 bases left between them. The CDR3 extends over 14 amino acids. The CDR3 spells CASSGGATNEKLFF. For the CDR3, the DNA is TGTGCCAGCTCAGGAGGTGCAACTAATGAAAAACTGTTTTTT.